What follows is one T cell receptor beta chain and its context. The PCR ran on 60 Vbeta and 13 Jbeta primers. Clones were read by immunoSEQ multiplex PCR, and TCRdb kept only the in-frame ones, dropping some. Of 100,000 or so clones in the sample, 83% were seen once. V was trimmed by 4 bases and J by 3 bases, leaving 16 bases between them. Germline V gene lookup returns CDR1 SQVTM and CDR2 ANQGSEA. There are 14 residues in the CDR3. This sample is drawn from a study of cytomegalovirus exposure and HLA in healthy donors. The source is a young man in good health and CMV-seronegative. The chain has TRBV29-1 and TRBJ2-7, with TRBD1 as a possible D gene (6 bases). Sequenced sample: PBMCs. In nucleotides, the CDR3 is TGCAGCGTTGGGCTCCGGGACACGAGCTACGAGCAGTACTTC. Protein sequence: CSVGLRDTSYEQYF.